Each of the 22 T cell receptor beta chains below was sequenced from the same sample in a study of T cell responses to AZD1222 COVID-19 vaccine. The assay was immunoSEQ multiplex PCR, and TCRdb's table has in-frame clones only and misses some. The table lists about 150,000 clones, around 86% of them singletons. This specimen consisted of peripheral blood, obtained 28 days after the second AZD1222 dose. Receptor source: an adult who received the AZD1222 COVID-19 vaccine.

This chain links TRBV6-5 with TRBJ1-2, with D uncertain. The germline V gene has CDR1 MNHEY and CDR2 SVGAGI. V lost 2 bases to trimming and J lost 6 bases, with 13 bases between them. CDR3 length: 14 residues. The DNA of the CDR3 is TGTGCCAGCAGTTACGTCTCAGGACGTAATGGCTACACCTTC. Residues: CASSYVSGRNGYTF.

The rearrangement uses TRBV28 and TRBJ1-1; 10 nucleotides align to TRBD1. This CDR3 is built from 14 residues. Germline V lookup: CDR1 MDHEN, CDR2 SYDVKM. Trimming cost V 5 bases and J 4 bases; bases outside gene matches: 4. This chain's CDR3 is CASSLRTGGTEAFF. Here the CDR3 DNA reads TGTGCCAGCAGTCTAAGGACAGGGGGCACTGAAGCTTTCTTT.

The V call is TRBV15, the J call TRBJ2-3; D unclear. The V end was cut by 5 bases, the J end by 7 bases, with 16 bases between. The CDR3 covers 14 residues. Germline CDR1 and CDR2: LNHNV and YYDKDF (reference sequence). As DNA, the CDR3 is TGTGCCACCAGCGGCGTGGCTCGCAGCAATACGCAGTATTTT. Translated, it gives CATSGVARSNTQYF.

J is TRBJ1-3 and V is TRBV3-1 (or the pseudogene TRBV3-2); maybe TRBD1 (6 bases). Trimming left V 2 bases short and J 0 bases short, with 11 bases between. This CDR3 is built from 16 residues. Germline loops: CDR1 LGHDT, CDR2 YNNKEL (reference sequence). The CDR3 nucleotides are TGTGCCAGCAGCCAAAGGACAGCGTACTCTGGAAACACCATATATTTT. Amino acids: CASSQRTAYSGNTIYF.

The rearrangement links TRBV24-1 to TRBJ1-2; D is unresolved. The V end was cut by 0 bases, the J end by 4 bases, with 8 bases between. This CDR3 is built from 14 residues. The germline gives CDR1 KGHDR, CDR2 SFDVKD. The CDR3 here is CATSDLTEIYGYTF. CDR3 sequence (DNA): TGTGCCACCAGTGATTTGACCGAGATCTATGGCTACACCTTC.

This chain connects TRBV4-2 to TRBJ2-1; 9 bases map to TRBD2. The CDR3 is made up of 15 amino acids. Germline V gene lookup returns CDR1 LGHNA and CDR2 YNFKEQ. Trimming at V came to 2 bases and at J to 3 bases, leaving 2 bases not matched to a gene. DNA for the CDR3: TGTGCCAGCAGCCAAAGACTAGCGGACTACAATGAGCAGTTCTTC. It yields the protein CASSQRLADYNEQFF.

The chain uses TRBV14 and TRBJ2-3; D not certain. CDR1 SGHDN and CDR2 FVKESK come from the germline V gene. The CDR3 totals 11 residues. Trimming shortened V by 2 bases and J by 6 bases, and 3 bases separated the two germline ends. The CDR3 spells CASSQMDTQYF. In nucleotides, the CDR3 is TGTGCCAGCAGCCAAATGGATACGCAGTATTTT.

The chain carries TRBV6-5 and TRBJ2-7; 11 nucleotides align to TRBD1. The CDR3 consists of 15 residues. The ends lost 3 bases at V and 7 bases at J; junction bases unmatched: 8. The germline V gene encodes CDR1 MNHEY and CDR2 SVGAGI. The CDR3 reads CASSYYGQGAKEQYF. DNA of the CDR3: TGTGCCAGCAGTTATTACGGACAGGGGGCAAAGGAGCAGTACTTC.

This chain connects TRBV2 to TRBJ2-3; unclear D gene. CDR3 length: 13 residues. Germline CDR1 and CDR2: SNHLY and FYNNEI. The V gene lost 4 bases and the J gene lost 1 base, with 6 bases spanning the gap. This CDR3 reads CASSAGGTDTQYF. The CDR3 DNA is TGTGCCAGCAGTGCCGGTGGCACAGATACGCAGTATTTT.

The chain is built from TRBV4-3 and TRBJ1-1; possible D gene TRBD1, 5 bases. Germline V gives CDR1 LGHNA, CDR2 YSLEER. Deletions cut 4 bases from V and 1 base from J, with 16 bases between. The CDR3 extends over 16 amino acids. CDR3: CASSRRGELWNTEAFF. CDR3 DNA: TGCGCCAGCAGCCGAAGGGGCGAGCTTTGGAACACTGAAGCTTTCTTT.

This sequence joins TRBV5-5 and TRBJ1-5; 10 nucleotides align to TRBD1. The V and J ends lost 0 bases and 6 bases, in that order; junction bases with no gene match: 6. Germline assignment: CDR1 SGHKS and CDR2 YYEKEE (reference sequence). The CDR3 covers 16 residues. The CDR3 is CASSLAGQGMVQPQHF. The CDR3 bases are TGTGCCAGCAGCTTGGCGGGACAGGGGATGGTTCAGCCCCAGCATTTT.

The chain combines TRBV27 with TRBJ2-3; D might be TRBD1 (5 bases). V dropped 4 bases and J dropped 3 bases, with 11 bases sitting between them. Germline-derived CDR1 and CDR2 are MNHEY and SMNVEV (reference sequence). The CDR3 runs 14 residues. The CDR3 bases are TGTGCCAGCAGTTCCGAGACAGCAACAGATACGCAGTATTTT. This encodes CASSSETATDTQYF.

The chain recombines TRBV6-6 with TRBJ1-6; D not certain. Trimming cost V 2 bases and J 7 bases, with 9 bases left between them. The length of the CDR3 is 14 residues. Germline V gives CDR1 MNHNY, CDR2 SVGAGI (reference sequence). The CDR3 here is CASSYGQSNSPLHF. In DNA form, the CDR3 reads TGTGCCAGCAGTTACGGGCAGAGCAATTCACCCCTCCACTTT.

This CDR3 reads CASSPFPDTQYF. CDR3 DNA: TGTGCCAGCAGCCCATTTCCAGATACGCAGTATTTT. J is TRBJ2-3 and V is TRBV9; D gene uncertain. The CDR3 is 12 amino acids. The germline V gene has CDR1 SGDLS and CDR2 YYNGEE. V lost 4 bases to trimming and J lost 4 bases, with 7 bases between them.

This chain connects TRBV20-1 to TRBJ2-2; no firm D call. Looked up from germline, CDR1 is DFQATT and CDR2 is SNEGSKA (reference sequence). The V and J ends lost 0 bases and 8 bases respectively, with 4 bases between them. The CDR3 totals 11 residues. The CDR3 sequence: CSARDLGELFF. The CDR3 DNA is TGCAGTGCTAGAGATTTGGGGGAGCTGTTTTTT.

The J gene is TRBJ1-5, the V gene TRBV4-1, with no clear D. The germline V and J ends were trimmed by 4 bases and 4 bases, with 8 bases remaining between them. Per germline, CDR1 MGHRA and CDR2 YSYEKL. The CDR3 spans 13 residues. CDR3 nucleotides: TGCGCCAGCAGCCCTGGATATAATCAGCCCCAGCATTTT. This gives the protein CASSPGYNQPQHF.

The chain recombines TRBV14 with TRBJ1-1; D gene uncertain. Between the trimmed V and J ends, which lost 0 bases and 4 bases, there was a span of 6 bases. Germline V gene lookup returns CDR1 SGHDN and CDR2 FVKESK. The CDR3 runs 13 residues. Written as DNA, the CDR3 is TGTGCCAGCAGCCAAGAACGGGTCACTGAAGCTTTCTTT. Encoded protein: CASSQERVTEAFF.

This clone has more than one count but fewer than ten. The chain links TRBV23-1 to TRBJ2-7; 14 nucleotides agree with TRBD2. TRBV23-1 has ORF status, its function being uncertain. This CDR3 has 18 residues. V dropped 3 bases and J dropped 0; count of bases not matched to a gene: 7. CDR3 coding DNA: TGCGCCAGCAGTCACGGAGGGACTAGCGGGAGAGACTCCTACGAGCAGTACTTC. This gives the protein CASSHGGTSGRDSYEQYF.

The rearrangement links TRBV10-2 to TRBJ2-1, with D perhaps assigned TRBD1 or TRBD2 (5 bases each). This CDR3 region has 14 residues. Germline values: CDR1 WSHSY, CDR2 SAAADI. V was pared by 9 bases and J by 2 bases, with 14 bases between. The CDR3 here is CASTGTSAYNEQFF. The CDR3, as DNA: TGCGCCAGTACCGGGACGTCGGCCTACAATGAGCAGTTCTTC.

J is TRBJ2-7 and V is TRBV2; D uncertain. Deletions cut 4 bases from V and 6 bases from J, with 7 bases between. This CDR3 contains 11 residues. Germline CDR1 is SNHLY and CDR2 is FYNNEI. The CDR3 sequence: CASSVRVEQYF. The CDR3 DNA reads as TGTGCCAGCAGTGTCCGGGTCGAGCAGTACTTC. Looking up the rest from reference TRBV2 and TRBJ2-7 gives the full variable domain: EPEVTQTPSHQVTQMGQEVILRCVPISNHLYFYWYRQILGQKVEFLVSFYNNEISEKSEIFDDQFSVERPDGSNFTLKIRSTKLEDSAMYFCASSVRVEQYFGPGTRLTVT.

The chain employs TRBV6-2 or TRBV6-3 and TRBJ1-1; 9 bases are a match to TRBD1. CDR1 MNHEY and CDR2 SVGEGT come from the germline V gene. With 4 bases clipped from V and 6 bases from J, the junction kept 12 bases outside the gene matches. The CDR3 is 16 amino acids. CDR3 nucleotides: TGTGCCAGCAGTTTGGGGGACAGGGCCAGTAGACCTGAAGCTTTCTTT. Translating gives CASSLGDRASRPEAFF.

DNA for the CDR3: TGTGCCAGCAGCCCAGGGGGCAGGGCCGATCAGCCCCAGCATTTT. The encoded protein is CASSPGGRADQPQHF. The chain recombines TRBV7-2 with TRBJ1-5, with 8 bases identical to TRBD1. Germline lookup yields CDR1 SGHTA and CDR2 FQGNSA. This CDR3 has 15 residues. The V and J ends lost 5 bases and 5 bases, in that order; junction bases with no gene match: 8.